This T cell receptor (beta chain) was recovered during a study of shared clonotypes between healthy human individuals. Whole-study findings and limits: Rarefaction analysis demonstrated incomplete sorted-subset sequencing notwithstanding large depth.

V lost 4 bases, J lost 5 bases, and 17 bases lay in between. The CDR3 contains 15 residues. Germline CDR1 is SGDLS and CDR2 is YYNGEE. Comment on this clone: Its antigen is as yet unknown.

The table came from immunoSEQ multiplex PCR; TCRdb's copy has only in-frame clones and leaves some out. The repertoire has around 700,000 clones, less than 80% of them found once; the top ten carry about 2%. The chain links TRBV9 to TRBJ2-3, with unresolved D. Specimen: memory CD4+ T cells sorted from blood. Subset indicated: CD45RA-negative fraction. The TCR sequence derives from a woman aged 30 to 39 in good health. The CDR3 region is CASSPDATVRDTQYF. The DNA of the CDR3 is TGTGCCAGCAGCCCAGATGCGACTGTGCGAGATACGCAGTATTTT.